This TCR beta chain was sequenced in a study of molecular identifiers for immune sequencing clone quantification. This clonotype was detected ten times or more. TCRdb reprocessed the PCR reads with MiXCR, giving one entry per CDR3 protein. Here the sample spans some 41,000 distinct CDR3 sequences, under 20% being singletons. Naive CD8 T cells, phenotype CD8+CD4-CCR7+CD45RA+, were sorted. The TCR was taken from a human donor in good health. Some libraries in this study had Jurkat cell RNA spiked in. Specimen: naive CD8+ T cells from blood, with Jurkat cell RNA spiked in. Described subset: FACS-sorted CD8+CD4-CCR7+CD45RA+ naive T cells.

The DNA for the CDR3 is TGTGCCAGCAGCCCACGGGACAGGTCGCGTGAAGCTTTCTTT. Its protein is CASSPRDRSREAFF. The V gene is TRBV5-6, the J gene TRBJ1-1, with 8 bases lining up with TRBD1. Germline-derived CDR1 and CDR2 are SGHDT and YYEEEE. The CDR3 contains 14 residues. V was clipped by 4 bases and J by 7 bases; unmatched bases: 9. The whole variable domain, filled in from reference TRBV5-6 and TRBJ1-1, reads DAGVTQSPTHLIKTRGQQVTLRCSPKSGHDTVSWYQQALGQGPQFIFQYYEEEERQRGNFPDRFSGHQFPNYSSELNVNALLLGDSALYLCASSPRDRSREAFFGQGTRLTVV.